This T cell receptor beta chain was sequenced for a study of blood T cell repertoires in COVID-19. Looking at the study overall: COVID-19 samples, acute and convalescent, were from the United States, Italy and Spain.

This CDR3 spans 15 amino acids. The germline V and J ends were trimmed by 1 base and 2 bases, with 10 bases remaining between them. Germline CDR1 SGHAT, CDR2 FQNNGV. Original processing notes: Using reference gene primer amplification, nucleated cell counts were estimated. Data came from immunoSEQ multiplex PCR; TCRdb stores just in-frame clones and leaves some out. V and J calls and clone size are those listed in that table; D and trimming were worked out from the DNA. Among fewer than 200,000 clones listed, roughly 79% were seen once. Followed over time, Seattle patients had been enrolled while infection was active.

The chain is built from TRBV11-2 and TRBJ2-3; D is possibly TRBD1 (5 bases). Sequences were obtained from peripheral blood. The receptor's source is a woman older than 75 with COVID-19, enrolled during active disease. As DNA, the CDR3 is TGTGCCAGCAGCTTAGGACAGATAATCACAGATACGCAGTATTTT. This codes for CASSLGQIITDTQYF.